This entry lists 20 T cell receptor beta chains sequenced from one sample in a study of response to subunit inactivated influenza vaccine. TCRdb fed the RT-PCR reads into MiXCR, producing one record per CDR3 protein. The sample records 650,000 to 850,000 distinct CDR3 sequences, around 13% being singletons. The sequenced sample was PBMCs from blood, obtained around 14 days before vaccination. These TCRs come from a man between 50 and 59 years old who received an inactivated influenza vaccine.

This clonotype was counted only a few times. The rearrangement joins TRBV28 to TRBJ2-3; D remains ambiguous. Trimming took 3 bases from V and 3 from J, leaving 13 bases between them. The germline gives CDR1 MDHEN, CDR2 SYDVKM. The CDR3 is 15 residues long. The CDR3 DNA reads as TGTGCCAGCAGTTTGGGCTACTTACGGACAGATACGCAGTATTTT. Its translation: CASSLGYLRTDTQYF.

V usage is TRBV7-9 and J usage is TRBJ2-7; tentative D call: TRBD2 (6 bases). The CDR3 extends over 14 amino acids. The germline CDR1 and CDR2 sequences are SEHNR and FQNEAQ (reference sequence). The V end was cut by 5 bases, the J end by 6 bases, with 17 bases between. This chain's CDR3 is CASSPKRAGFEQYF. The CDR3 nucleotides are TGTGCCAGCAGCCCCAAGCGGGCGGGATTCGAGCAGTACTTC. Supplemented by reference TRBV7-9 and TRBJ2-7, the full variable domain reads DTGVSQNPRHKITKRGQNVTFRCDPISEHNRLYWYRQTLGQGPEFLTYFQNEAQLEKSRLLSDRFSAERPKGSFSTLEIQRTEQGDSAMYLCASSPKRAGFEQYFGPGTRLTVT.

The V gene is TRBV4-3, the J gene TRBJ2-1; D is tentatively TRBD1 or TRBD2 (6 bases each). The CDR3 runs to 16 residues. The ends were cut back, 1 base at V and 6 bases at J, with 16 bases in the middle. Germline lookup yields CDR1 LGHNA and CDR2 YSLEER. The DNA of the CDR3 is TGCGCCAGCAGCCAAGTTGGCCGGGGGCCGCCCAATGAGCAGTTCTTC. Amino acids: CASSQVGRGPPNEQFF.

The chain combines TRBV4-2 with TRBJ2-4; the match to TRBD2 covers 8 bases. J was trimmed by 8 bases and V by 3 bases; bases with no gene match: 6. From germline, CDR1 is LGHNA and CDR2 YNFKEQ. The CDR3 sequence is 14 residues long. CDR3 DNA: TGTGCCAGCAGCCACATGACTAGCGCGGACATTCAGTACTTC. This codes for CASSHMTSADIQYF.

This clonotype came up a few times. J is TRBJ2-1 and V is TRBV7-2; possible D gene TRBD1, 6 bases. V was clipped by 1 base and J by 8 bases, with 15 bases between them. The CDR3 consists of 15 residues. The germline gives CDR1 SGHTA, CDR2 FQGNSA. As DNA, the CDR3 is TGTGCCAGCAGCTTAGGGGACACATTCTGGGATGAGCAGTTCTTC. Translation: CASSLGDTFWDEQFF. The full variable domain, in which reference TRBV7-2 and TRBJ2-1 provide the parts outside the CDR3, is GAGVSQSPSNKVTEKGKDVELRCDPISGHTALYWYRQSLGQGLEFLIYFQGNSAPDKSGLPSDRFSAERTGGSVSTLTIQRTQQEDSAVYLCASSLGDTFWDEQFFGPGTRLTVL.

This clonotype has a count of ten or more. This rearrangement joins TRBV12-3 or TRBV12-4 to TRBJ1-2; no definite D call. V lost 6 bases and J 2 bases, leaving 10 bases between the germline ends. This CDR3 region has 13 residues. The CDR3 bases are TGTGCCAGCAGATACAGCCTAAACTATGGCTACACCTTC. Translating it yields CASRYSLNYGYTF.

The rearrangement joins TRBV20-1 to TRBJ2-3, with 10 positions matching TRBD2. V lost 3 bases, J lost 1 base, and 10 bases stayed unmatched. The CDR3 is 17 amino acids. Germline V gene sequence: CDR1 DFQATT, CDR2 SNEGSKA (reference sequence). CDR3 region: CSASQTSGPGGTDTQYF. DNA of the CDR3: TGCAGTGCTAGTCAGACTAGCGGGCCGGGAGGCACAGATACGCAGTATTTT.

This clonotype was detected only a few times. V and J are TRBV4-3 and TRBJ2-5; 12 bases agree with TRBD2. CDR1 is LGHNA and CDR2 is YSLEER in the germline V gene. V shed 6 bases and J 5 bases; nucleotides not matched to a gene: 7. CDR3 length: 15 residues. The CDR3 bases are TGCGCCAGCAGTTGGGGACTAGCGGGTGGTGAGACCCAGTACTTC. It specifies CASSWGLAGGETQYF.

A word on this clonotype: At one boundary the junction diverges from the germline segment, which might be a read error. This rearrangement joins TRBV20-1 to TRBJ2-2; perhaps TRBD1 as D (5 bases). CDR1 and CDR2 from the germline V gene are DFQATT and SNEGSKA (reference sequence). The length of the CDR3 is 16 residues. The CDR3: CCARPPLGRTTGELFF. The CDR3 region has the DNA TGCTGTGCTAGACCACCCCTCGGCCGGACAACCGGGGAGCTGTTTTTT.

This clonotype was found a few times. The J gene is TRBJ2-5, the V gene TRBV12-3 or TRBV12-4; TRBD2 aligns across 10 bases. Losses at the gene ends were 5 bases for V and 5 bases for J; bases not matched to a gene: 14. The CDR3 contains 17 residues. Written as DNA, the CDR3 is TGTGCCAGCAGTCCCCTCCAGAGCGGGGGGGCTCTGGAGACCCAGTACTTC. This gives the protein CASSPLQSGGALETQYF.

J is TRBJ1-2 and V is TRBV3-1; TRBD1 matches 10 bases. CDR1 and CDR2 from the germline V gene are LGHDT and YNNKEL (reference sequence). CDR3 length equals 17 residues. V was clipped by 4 bases and J by 2 bases; unmatched bases: 10. CDR3 region: CASSPDRGRGGNYGYTF. The CDR3 coding sequence is TGTGCCAGCAGCCCTGACAGGGGGCGCGGGGGGAACTATGGCTACACCTTC.

The chain joins TRBV7-8 to TRBJ2-1; tentatively, D is TRBD1 (6 bases). Germline V gene sequence: CDR1 SGHVS, CDR2 FQNEAQ. The CDR3 loop spans 15 amino acids. Trimming took 6 bases from V and 7 from J, leaving 19 bases between them. In nucleotides, the CDR3 is TGTGCCAGCAGGGTTCCAGGGGCAGGGAAAAATGAGCAGTTCTTC. It specifies CASRVPGAGKNEQFF.

This clonotype was detected only a few times. The rearrangement joins TRBV4-3 to TRBJ2-2; 8 positions match TRBD1. Germline CDR1 is LGHNA and CDR2 is YSLEER. V gave up 0 bases and J gave up 1 base; unmatched junction bases: 1. The length of the CDR3 is 16 residues. For the CDR3, the DNA is TGCGCCAGCAGCCAAGACGACAGGGGGAACACCGGGGAGCTGTTTTTT. It specifies CASSQDDRGNTGELFF.

This clonotype was observed a few times. The chain carries TRBV29-1 and TRBJ2-1; D not certain. Trimming took 4 bases from V and 10 from J, leaving 8 bases between them. Germline V CDR1 and CDR2: SQVTM, ANQGSEA. The CDR3 has 10 residues. CDR3 nucleotides: TGCAGCGTTGGATCCCCAGAGCAGTTCTTC. This gives the protein CSVGSPEQFF.

There are many counts of this clonotype. CDR3 sequence (DNA): TGCGCCAGCAGCTGGACAGGGATCGGCAACGAGCAGTACTTC. It is translated as CASSWTGIGNEQYF. The chain combines TRBV5-1 with TRBJ2-7; TRBD1 matches 8 bases. Germline V gives CDR1 SGHRS, CDR2 YFSETQ. V was pared by 3 bases and J by 5 bases, with 7 bases of the junction left unmatched. The CDR3 is made up of 14 amino acids.

This clonotype has a handful of counts. CDR3 sequence reads: CASRPTLAGGRETQYF. In DNA form, the CDR3 reads TGTGCCAGCAGACCCACACTAGCGGGAGGGAGAGAGACCCAGTACTTC. V gene TRBV12-3 or TRBV12-4 combines with J gene TRBJ2-5; 13 positions match TRBD2. CDR3 length: 16 residues. J gave up 4 bases and V 6 bases, and 8 bases lay outside the gene matches.

This sequence joins TRBV5-1 and TRBJ1-1; no clear D gene. The germline V gene encodes CDR1 SGHRS and CDR2 YFSETQ. Deletions cut 5 bases from V and 8 bases from J, with 10 bases between. The CDR3 extends over 11 amino acids. The CDR3 is CASRDLAEAFF. In DNA form, the CDR3 reads TGCGCCAGCAGGGATCTGGCAGAAGCTTTCTTT. The variable domain in full, completed from reference TRBV5-1 and TRBJ1-1, reads KAGVTQTPRYLIKTRGQQVTLSCSPISGHRSVSWYQQTPGQGLQFLFEYFSETQRNKGNFPGRFSGRQFSNSRSEMNVSTLELGDSALYLCASRDLAEAFFGQGTRLTVV.

The J gene is TRBJ2-7, the V gene TRBV3-1, with a weak D call TRBD2 (5 bases). The V end was cut by 3 bases, the J end by 6 bases, with 9 bases between. Germline V gene data show CDR1 as LGHDT and CDR2 as YNNKEL (reference sequence). The CDR3 runs 12 residues. CDR3 residues: CASSQRGLEQYF. The CDR3, as DNA: TGTGCCAGCAGCCAGCGAGGGCTCGAGCAGTACTTC.

The chain uses TRBV7-2 and TRBJ2-1, with D unresolved. This CDR3 is built from 11 residues. The germline V and J ends were trimmed by 6 bases and 6 bases, with 6 bases remaining between them. CDR1 is SGHTA, CDR2 FQGNSA, per germline. The CDR3 DNA reads as TGTGCCAGCAGGAGTACCAATGAGCAGTTCTTC. Protein: CASRSTNEQFF.

CDR3 DNA sequence: TGTGCCACCAGTGATCAGTTTCGATGGACCCAGTACTTC. Protein sequence: CATSDQFRWTQYF. J is TRBJ2-5 and V is TRBV24-1; D remains ambiguous. Germline V gives CDR1 KGHDR, CDR2 SFDVKD. There are 13 residues in the CDR3. The germline V and J ends were trimmed by 3 bases and 7 bases, with 11 bases remaining between them.